This is a list of T cell receptor beta chains from one sample in a study of a mutant IDH1 vaccine in newly diagnosed glioma. These receptors have no identified antigens. Libraries were prepared by immunoSEQ multiplex PCR; TCRdb keeps only in-frame clonotypes and omits some of them. The sample includes under 150,000 clones, roughly 77% of them seen just once. The sample here was PBMCs, taken from a glioma patient whose treatment included an IDH1 peptide vaccine. These receptors came from a man in his forties with glioma. Both conserved end residues are part of each CDR3. Fields, in order: J gene, CDR3 length, V gene, clone size, D gene, CDR3 DNA, CDR3 protein. A D gene is named only where the DNA matches it firmly. Part of the rows lack a size; the others show once, few, many or a class for expanded clones.

j_gene: TRBJ1-1
len: 13
v_gene: TRBV28
abundance: few
d_gene: -
CDR3nt: TGTGCCAGCAGCAGTTACAGGAGTACTGAAGCTTTCTTT
CDR3aa: CASSSYRSTEAFF

j_gene: TRBJ1-3
len: 16
v_gene: TRBV27
abundance: few
d_gene: TRBD1
CDR3nt: TGTGCCAGCAGTCCGGGACAGGGGGCATATGGAAACACCATATATTTT
CDR3aa: CASSPGQGAYGNTIYF

j_gene: TRBJ2-1
len: 15
v_gene: TRBV7-3
abundance: -
d_gene: TRBD2
CDR3nt: TGTGCCAGCAGCTTAGCTAGCGGGGCCTACAATGAGCAGTTCTTC
CDR3aa: CASSLASGAYNEQFF

j_gene: TRBJ1-2
len: 12
v_gene: TRBV19
abundance: -
d_gene: -
CDR3nt: TGTGCCCTTTGGAGGGGAGACTATGGCTACACCTTC
CDR3aa: CALWRGDYGYTF

j_gene: TRBJ2-1
len: 13
v_gene: TRBV4-1
abundance: once
d_gene: -
CDR3nt: TGCGCCAGCAGCCAAGCTTTATACAATGAGCAGTTCTTC
CDR3aa: CASSQALYNEQFF

j_gene: TRBJ1-6
len: 15
v_gene: TRBV19
abundance: -
d_gene: TRBD1
CDR3nt: TGTGCCAGTAGTGTAACAGGGGTCGAAAATTCACCCCTCCACTTT
CDR3aa: CASSVTGVENSPLHF

j_gene: TRBJ2-7
len: 15
v_gene: TRBV5-6
abundance: -
d_gene: TRBD2
CDR3nt: TGTGCCAGCAGCTTACTAGCGGGAGGCCCCCACGAGCAGTACTTC
CDR3aa: CASSLLAGGPHEQYF

j_gene: TRBJ2-7
len: 11
v_gene: TRBV5-5
abundance: -
d_gene: -
CDR3nt: TGTGCCAGCAGCTTATCCTCCGAGCAGTACTTC
CDR3aa: CASSLSSEQYF

j_gene: TRBJ1-1
len: 15
v_gene: TRBV5-1
abundance: -
d_gene: TRBD1
CDR3nt: TGCGCCAGCAGCTCGAAATCGGACAGGAGTACTGAAGCTTTCTTT
CDR3aa: CASSSKSDRSTEAFF

j_gene: TRBJ2-1
len: 15
v_gene: TRBV7-2
abundance: -
d_gene: TRBD1
CDR3nt: TGTGCCAGCAGCGACCGGGACAGGGCTTACAATGAGCAGTTCTTC
CDR3aa: CASSDRDRAYNEQFF

j_gene: TRBJ2-2
len: 15
v_gene: TRBV19
abundance: few
d_gene: -
CDR3nt: TGTGCCAGTGGTAGCGCCCACCTGAACACCGGGGAGCTGTTTTTT
CDR3aa: CASGSAHLNTGELFF

j_gene: TRBJ2-7
len: 12
v_gene: TRBV7-9
abundance: -
d_gene: -
CDR3nt: TGTGCCAGCAGCTTCTCCGGACGAAGCATCTACTTC
CDR3aa: CASSFSGRSIYF

j_gene: TRBJ1-4
len: 14
v_gene: TRBV27
abundance: -
d_gene: -
CDR3nt: TGTGCCAGCAGTTTATCCCTGGCTAATGAAAAACTGTTTTTT
CDR3aa: CASSLSLANEKLFF

j_gene: TRBJ1-2
len: 13
v_gene: TRBV30
abundance: few
d_gene: -
CDR3nt: TGTGCCTGGACCGACGGGGGGCGGGATGGCTACACCTTC
CDR3aa: CAWTDGGRDGYTF

j_gene: TRBJ2-5
len: 16
v_gene: TRBV7-7
abundance: -
d_gene: TRBD2
CDR3nt: TGTGCTAGCAGCTTCACCCTAGCGGGAGGGCCAGAGACCCAGTACTTC
CDR3aa: CASSFTLAGGPETQYF

j_gene: TRBJ1-2
len: 15
v_gene: TRBV10-2
abundance: -
d_gene: -
CDR3nt: TGCGCCAGCAGGGGGGGCGTCCAGGGACTCTATGGCTACACCTTC
CDR3aa: CASRGGVQGLYGYTF

j_gene: TRBJ1-1
len: 15
v_gene: TRBV10-3
abundance: -
d_gene: -
CDR3nt: TGTGCCATCAGTGCCGGGCAGGGCATGAACACTGAAGCTTTCTTT
CDR3aa: CAISAGQGMNTEAFF

j_gene: TRBJ1-2
len: 11
v_gene: TRBV28
abundance: -
d_gene: -
CDR3nt: TGTGCCAGCAGTTTAACCGCACACTACACCTTC
CDR3aa: CASSLTAHYTF

j_gene: TRBJ2-1
len: 14
v_gene: TRBV5-4
abundance: once
d_gene: -
CDR3nt: TGTGCCAGCAGCTTGGTCGCGGTCTCCAATGAGCAGTTCTTC
CDR3aa: CASSLVAVSNEQFF

j_gene: TRBJ2-3
len: 17
v_gene: TRBV7-9
abundance: -
d_gene: TRBD2
CDR3nt: TGTGCCACCATCAGGGGCAGGACTAGCGGCGCCACAGATACGCAGTATTTT
CDR3aa: CATIRGRTSGATDTQYF

j_gene: TRBJ2-1
len: 16
v_gene: TRBV5-4
abundance: -
d_gene: TRBD2
CDR3nt: TGTGCCAGCAGCTTGGTAGTGACTAGCCTATACAATGAGCAGTTCTTC
CDR3aa: CASSLVVTSLYNEQFF

j_gene: TRBJ2-5
len: 15
v_gene: TRBV15
abundance: -
d_gene: -
CDR3nt: TGTGCCACCAGTCCGTCGGGGGCTTGGGCAGAGACCCAGTACTTC
CDR3aa: CATSPSGAWAETQYF

j_gene: TRBJ2-3
len: 15
v_gene: TRBV5-8
abundance: -
d_gene: -
CDR3nt: TGTGCCAGCAGCGCTAGGACCACCACGTCCGTGACGCAGTATTTT
CDR3aa: CASSARTTTSVTQYF

j_gene: TRBJ2-1
len: 15
v_gene: TRBV7-2
abundance: -
d_gene: TRBD2
CDR3nt: TGTGCCAGCAGCTTCGAAAGCGGGAGGTGGAATGAGCAGTTCTTC
CDR3aa: CASSFESGRWNEQFF

j_gene: TRBJ2-2
len: 15
v_gene: TRBV7-6
abundance: -
d_gene: TRBD1
CDR3nt: TGTGCCAGCAGCATCGGGACAGGGGTTACCGGGGAGCTGTTTTTT
CDR3aa: CASSIGTGVTGELFF

j_gene: TRBJ1-1
len: 11
v_gene: TRBV30
abundance: -
d_gene: -
CDR3nt: TGTGCCTGGAGCGGGAGGACTGAAGCTTTCTTT
CDR3aa: CAWSGRTEAFF

j_gene: TRBJ2-2
len: 16
v_gene: TRBV19
abundance: -
d_gene: -
CDR3nt: TGTGCCAGTAGTACCGGGATGGACTTAATCACCGGGGAGCTGTTTTTT
CDR3aa: CASSTGMDLITGELFF

j_gene: TRBJ2-5
len: 15
v_gene: TRBV7-2
abundance: -
d_gene: TRBD2
CDR3nt: TGTGCCAGCAGCCTCCGAGGAGCGGGGTCAGAGACCCAGTACTTC
CDR3aa: CASSLRGAGSETQYF

j_gene: TRBJ2-1
len: 16
v_gene: TRBV6-5
abundance: -
d_gene: -
CDR3nt: TGTGCCAGCAGTTACTCGATAGGGGAGGCCTACAATGAGCAGTTCTTC
CDR3aa: CASSYSIGEAYNEQFF

j_gene: TRBJ1-1
len: 14
v_gene: TRBV6-5
abundance: -
d_gene: -
CDR3nt: TGTGCCAGCAGTTGGGGACGGATAAACACTGAAGCTTTCTTT
CDR3aa: CASSWGRINTEAFF

j_gene: TRBJ2-7
len: 14
v_gene: TRBV4-3
abundance: -
d_gene: TRBD2
CDR3nt: TGCGCCAGCAGCCATGGACTAGCGGCCTACGAGCAGTACTTC
CDR3aa: CASSHGLAAYEQYF

j_gene: TRBJ1-4
len: 16
v_gene: TRBV11-2
abundance: -
d_gene: TRBD1
CDR3nt: TGTGCCAGCAGCTTTCAACAGGGGGAAAAAGGGGAAAAACTGTTTTTT
CDR3aa: CASSFQQGEKGEKLFF

j_gene: TRBJ2-1
len: 13
v_gene: TRBV6-5
abundance: -
d_gene: TRBD2
CDR3nt: TGTGCCAGCAGGCCTCCGGGACTAGCGAAGCAGTTCTTC
CDR3aa: CASRPPGLAKQFF

j_gene: TRBJ2-2
len: 15
v_gene: TRBV19
abundance: -
d_gene: -
CDR3nt: TGTGCCAGTAGTATCCCAAGGGGGAACACCGGGGAGCTGTTTTTT
CDR3aa: CASSIPRGNTGELFF

j_gene: TRBJ2-7
len: 15
v_gene: TRBV7-9
abundance: once
d_gene: TRBD1
CDR3nt: TGTGCCAGCAGCTTAGAAGGGACAGGGGGAATCAAGCAGTACTTC
CDR3aa: CASSLEGTGGIKQYF

j_gene: TRBJ1-4
len: 14
v_gene: TRBV27
abundance: -
d_gene: -
CDR3nt: TGTGCCAGCAGTTTTCAGGGTAAAGGTGAAAAACTGTTTTTT
CDR3aa: CASSFQGKGEKLFF

j_gene: TRBJ2-2
len: 14
v_gene: TRBV10-2
abundance: -
d_gene: TRBD2
CDR3nt: TGCGCCAGCTTTCGGGGGGAGAACACCGGGGAGCTGTTTTTT
CDR3aa: CASFRGENTGELFF

j_gene: TRBJ1-5
len: 17
v_gene: TRBV19
abundance: -
d_gene: -
CDR3nt: TGTGCCAGTAGTATTCCCACAGGGAAGTTGAGCAATCAGCCCCAGCATTTT
CDR3aa: CASSIPTGKLSNQPQHF

j_gene: TRBJ2-3
len: 12
v_gene: TRBV30
abundance: -
d_gene: -
CDR3nt: TGTGCCTGGGGGACTTTAACAGATACGCAGTATTTT
CDR3aa: CAWGTLTDTQYF

j_gene: TRBJ2-7
len: 13
v_gene: TRBV18
abundance: few
d_gene: -
CDR3nt: TGTGCCAGCTCACCGCCGAGCTCCTACGAGCAGTACTTC
CDR3aa: CASSPPSSYEQYF

j_gene: TRBJ2-5
len: 15
v_gene: TRBV7-2
abundance: few
d_gene: -
CDR3nt: TGTGCCAGCACCGTTAGTGGGCAGTTCCAAGAGACCCAGTACTTC
CDR3aa: CASTVSGQFQETQYF

j_gene: TRBJ1-2
len: 12
v_gene: TRBV29-1
abundance: few
d_gene: -
CDR3nt: TGCAGCGTTGTTGTGCAAAACTATGGCTACACCTTC
CDR3aa: CSVVVQNYGYTF